One sample yielded the 12 T cell receptor beta chains listed below, sequenced in a study of blood T cell repertoires in COVID-19. Assay: immunoSEQ multiplex PCR; the TCRdb copy retains only in-frame clones and omits some. The sample has under 250,000 clones; 90% are singletons. Sequenced sample: peripheral blood. The source is a man aged 30 to 39 with COVID-19, enrolled during active disease.

The V gene is TRBV13, the J gene TRBJ2-2, with 10 bases matching TRBD1. CDR3 length: 15 residues. Looked up from germline, CDR1 is PRHDT and CDR2 is FYEKMQ (reference sequence). The trim removed 4 bases at V and 5 bases at J, leaving 4 bases unmatched. Here the CDR3 reads CASSSRTGGTGELFF. CDR3 nucleotides: TGTGCCAGCAGCTCCCGGACAGGGGGTACCGGGGAGCTGTTTTTT.

The gene calls are TRBV27 and TRBJ2-7, with 8 bases that match TRBD1. Losses at the gene ends were 3 bases for V and 5 bases for J; bases not matched to a gene: 6. The CDR3 has 14 amino acids. CDR1 and CDR2 from the germline V gene are MNHEY and SMNVEV (reference sequence). This CDR3 is CASSFDGQGNEQYF. DNA of the CDR3: TGTGCCAGCAGTTTTGACGGACAGGGTAACGAGCAGTACTTC.

The V call is TRBV18, the J call TRBJ1-5; TRBD1 might be the D (6 bases). Per the germline V gene, CDR1 is KGHSH and CDR2 is LQKENI. This CDR3 is 16 amino acids long. V was shortened by 0 bases and J by 0 bases, with 9 bases between the two germline ends. The CDR3, as DNA: TGTGCCAGCTCACCACCGGGAGGGGGTAGCAATCAGCCCCAGCATTTT. Its protein is CASSPPGGGSNQPQHF.

This clone was seen a handful of times. The CDR3 here is CASSRRQDSRGNYGYTF. Here the CDR3 DNA reads TGTGCCAGCAGCAGAAGACAGGACTCGCGTGGCAACTATGGCTACACCTTC. The V call is TRBV9, the J call TRBJ1-2; D might be TRBD1 (6 bases). The V end was cut by 4 bases, the J end by 2 bases, with 21 bases between. The germline CDR1 and CDR2 sequences are SGDLS and YYNGEE. The CDR3 length is 17 residues.

The chain carries TRBV27 and TRBJ1-6; D possibly corresponds to TRBD1 (6 bases). With 6 bases removed from V and 6 bases from J, the gap between germline ends came to 18 bases. The CDR3 runs 16 residues. Germline-derived CDR1 and CDR2 are MNHEY and SMNVEV (reference sequence). This CDR3 reads CASSLWTESINSPLHF. CDR3 in DNA: TGTGCCAGCAGCCTCTGGACAGAAAGCATTAATTCACCCCTCCACTTT.

The rearrangement uses TRBV7-2 and TRBJ2-3, with 11 bases that match TRBD2. CDR1 is SGHTA, CDR2 FQGNSA, per germline. The CDR3 is made up of 15 amino acids. Germline trimming cut 4 bases from V and 4 bases from J; bases unmatched to any gene: 4. The CDR3 DNA reads as TGTGCCAGCAGCTCTAGCGGGAGGTGGGCAGATACGCAGTATTTT. Amino acid sequence: CASSSSGRWADTQYF.

The rearrangement joins TRBV5-1 to TRBJ1-1, with 8 bases aligning to TRBD1. CDR3 length: 14 amino acids. V lost 5 bases to trimming and J lost 2 bases; unmatched junction nucleotides: 5. Germline CDR1 is SGHRS and CDR2 is YFSETQ. The CDR3 spells CASRYDRGNTEAFF. The CDR3 DNA is TGCGCCAGCAGGTATGACAGGGGAAACACTGAAGCTTTCTTT.

The chain recombines TRBV28 with TRBJ1-6; 7 bases map to TRBD1. After removal of 4 bases from V and 0 bases from J, the junction contained 12 bases not matched to a gene. The CDR3 has 19 residues. The germline gives CDR1 MDHEN, CDR2 SYDVKM. CDR3 in amino acids: CASSSRMTGPGSYNSPLHF. CDR3 DNA sequence: TGTGCCAGCAGTTCGAGGATGACAGGGCCGGGCTCCTATAATTCACCCCTCCACTTT.

This sequence joins TRBV4-3 and TRBJ2-1; TRBD1 matches 10 bases. The V segment lost 4 bases and the J segment 0 bases; nucleotides outside the gene matches: 18. The CDR3 is 21 amino acids. Germline-derived CDR1 and CDR2 are LGHNA and YSLEER. CDR3 in DNA: TGCGCCAGCAGCCGACTGACCGGGACAGGGGATCCCCTACCCTCCTACAATGAGCAGTTCTTC. This encodes CASSRLTGTGDPLPSYNEQFF.

The gene calls are TRBV5-1 and TRBJ2-5, with a weak D call TRBD1 (6 bases). Germline loops: CDR1 SGHRS, CDR2 YFSETQ. V dropped 4 bases and J dropped 5 bases, with 24 bases sitting between them. The CDR3 totals 17 residues. This CDR3 reads CASSRLDGQTGSETQYF. The CDR3 DNA is TGCGCCAGCAGCCGACTCGATGGACAGACTGGGTCGGAGACCCAGTACTTC. Looking up the rest from reference TRBV5-1 and TRBJ2-5 gives the full variable domain: KAGVTQTPRYLIKTRGQQVTLSCSPISGHRSVSWYQQTPGQGLQFLFEYFSETQRNKGNFPGRFSGRQFSNSRSEMNVSTLELGDSALYLCASSRLDGQTGSETQYFGPGTRLLVL.

The CDR3 sequence: CASSQVPSEPYNEQFF. The DNA for the CDR3 is TGTGCCAGCAGCCAGGTCCCTAGCGAACCATACAATGAGCAGTTCTTC. V and J are TRBV4-2 and TRBJ2-1, with a tentative D call TRBD2 (6 bases). The germline gives CDR1 LGHNA, CDR2 YNFKEQ. The CDR3 spans 16 residues. V was pared by 3 bases and J by 4 bases, with 16 bases between.

This chain connects TRBV29-1 to TRBJ1-1, with D tentatively TRBD1 (5 bases). Trimming stripped 6 bases from V and 4 bases from J, with 18 bases between. The CDR3 runs to 14 residues. Germline loops: CDR1 SQVTM, CDR2 ANQGSEA. The CDR3 here is CSVWEGLWGTEAFF. For the CDR3, the DNA is TGCAGCGTCTGGGAGGGACTCTGGGGCACTGAAGCTTTCTTT.